This T cell receptor beta chain stems from a study of cytomegalovirus exposure and HLA in healthy donors. Study-wide background: A later analysis reported the same platform for the roughly 110 validation repertoires and the roughly 700 first-cohort repertoires. Notes on the study in general: The study listed some 160 cytomegalovirus-associated TCR beta chains.

The protocol was immunoSEQ multiplex PCR, while the TCRdb copy is restricted to in-frame clones and leaves out a portion. The profile covers about 130,000 clones, with roughly 87% appearing a single time and around 9% taken by the ten largest. About this clone: Antigen: not known.

The V gene's germline CDR1 is SGHTA and CDR2 FQGNSA. The CDR3 covers 17 residues. Trimming cost V 5 bases and J 3 bases; bases outside gene matches: 9. The donors were part of the validation cohort, which consisted of over a hundred subjects and was separate from the first cohort of about 650 subjects. This receptor was identified in a woman between 18 and 29 years old in good health and CMV-seropositive. Material: PBMCs. The chain employs TRBV7-2 and TRBJ2-7, with 14 bases that match TRBD2. The CDR3 region is CASSIRLAGGSGYEQYF. The CDR3 DNA reads as TGTGCCAGCAGCATCAGACTAGCGGGGGGGTCGGGCTACGAGCAGTACTTC.